The 15 T cell receptor beta chains below come from one sample, sequenced in a study of blood T cells in healthy people across ages. Through a sample-barcoded 5' primer and a J-beta primer mix, a second PCR was run for about 7 to 12 cycles. TCRdb processed the 5' RACE reads anew with MiXCR; each CDR3 protein has one entry. The sample has hundreds of thousands of distinct CDR3 sequences; 49% are singletons. The sample was blood. The receptors come from a woman in her sixties in good health.

The chain has TRBV28 and TRBJ2-5; D might be TRBD1 or TRBD2, each matching 6 bases. V lost 10 bases to trimming and J lost 11 bases, with 23 bases between them. Germline assignment: CDR1 MDHEN and CDR2 SYDVKM. This CDR3 contains 13 residues. The DNA of the CDR3 is TGTGCCACCGATGGGGGGCCGGGGCAGGAGCAGTACTTC. Residues: CATDGGPGQEQYF.

The rearrangement uses TRBV7-6 and TRBJ2-6; 7 nucleotides align to TRBD2. The CDR3 is 14 residues long. Germline V CDR1 and CDR2: SGHVS, FNYEAQ. V trimming: 5 bases; J trimming: 2 bases; junction bases outside the gene matches: 0. The CDR3 protein is CASSREAGANVLTF. Here the CDR3 DNA reads TGTGCCAGCAGCCGGGAGGCTGGGGCCAACGTCCTGACTTTC.

Only a few counts were recorded for this clonotype. The V and J genes are TRBV24-1 and TRBJ2-3; 8 bases line up with TRBD1. V trimming: 8 bases; J trimming: 3 bases; junction bases outside the gene matches: 6. The CDR3 covers 14 residues. The germline CDR1 and CDR2 sequences are KGHDR and SFDVKD. The CDR3 DNA reads TGTGCCACCACGGACAGGGTGGGGACAGATACGCAGTATTTT. As protein: CATTDRVGTDTQYF.

This clonotype was counted a few times. The chain carries TRBV28 and TRBJ1-5, with a possible D match to TRBD1 (5 bases). Deletions cut 5 bases from V and 5 bases from J, with 19 bases between. The length of the CDR3 is 16 residues. CDR1 and CDR2 (germline): MDHEN, SYDVKM. The CDR3 bases are TGTGCCAGCAGTCTCCGGAGGGGACCTCCCCATCAGCCCCAGCATTTT. It is translated as CASSLRRGPPHQPQHF.

The rearrangement uses TRBV7-9 and TRBJ2-7; 7 bases fit TRBD2. This CDR3 has 16 amino acids. Losses at the gene ends were 1 base for V and 4 bases for J; bases not matched to a gene: 10. Per the germline V gene, CDR1 is SEHNR and CDR2 is FQNEAQ (reference sequence). The CDR3 region is CASSLEVVGRSYEQYF. The CDR3 DNA follows: TGTGCCAGCAGCTTAGAGGTTGTCGGGAGGTCGTACGAGCAGTACTTC. Looking up the rest from reference TRBV7-9 and TRBJ2-7 gives the full variable domain: DTGVSQNPRHKITKRGQNVTFRCDPISEHNRLYWYRQTLGQGPEFLTYFQNEAQLEKSRLLSDRFSAERPKGSFSTLEIQRTEQGDSAMYLCASSLEVVGRSYEQYFGPGTRLTVT.

This chain uses TRBV2 with TRBJ2-7, with 9 bases matching TRBD1. Germline assignment: CDR1 SNHLY and CDR2 FYNNEI. The J segment lost 2 bases and the V segment lost 1 base, leaving 12 bases of the junction unmatched. The CDR3 is 18 amino acids. CDR3 residues: CASSEGIFWGTGTYEQYF. The CDR3, as DNA: TGTGCCAGCAGTGAAGGCATCTTTTGGGGGACAGGGACCTACGAGCAGTACTTC.

V usage is TRBV28 and J usage is TRBJ2-7; 7 positions agree with TRBD2. The CDR3 runs to 15 residues. Germline CDR1 is MDHEN and CDR2 is SYDVKM. With 4 bases clipped from V and 1 base from J, the junction kept 7 bases outside the gene matches. Here the CDR3 reads CASSSHRAGSYEQYF. Here the CDR3 DNA reads TGTGCCAGCAGTTCCCACCGAGCGGGGTCCTACGAGCAGTACTTC.

The rearrangement uses TRBV20-1 and TRBJ2-1; TRBD1 matches at 11 bases. Germline V gene sequence: CDR1 DFQATT, CDR2 SNEGSKA (reference sequence). V was pared by 6 bases and J by 5 bases, with 6 bases of the junction left unmatched. The CDR3 covers 14 residues. CDR3 in amino acids: CSAEGQGVHNEQFF. CDR3 nucleotide sequence: TGCAGTGCAGAGGGACAGGGGGTCCACAATGAGCAGTTCTTC.

This clonotype has a handful of counts. V gene TRBV30 combines with J gene TRBJ2-7; 10 positions agree with TRBD2. The CDR3 has 13 amino acids. Trimming took 2 bases from V and 5 from J; bases not matched to a gene: 3. Germline loops: CDR1 GTSNPN, CDR2 SVGIG (reference sequence). This chain's CDR3 is CAWSPSGSHEQYF. Written as DNA, the CDR3 is TGTGCCTGGAGTCCTAGCGGGAGCCACGAGCAGTACTTC.

This clonotype was counted a few times. The CDR3 loop is CASSRTGGAGNTEAFF. CDR3 bases: TGTGCCAGCAGTCGAACAGGGGGTGCGGGGAACACTGAAGCTTTCTTT. This sequence joins TRBV28 and TRBJ1-1; 8 positions match TRBD1. CDR1 is MDHEN and CDR2 is SYDVKM in the germline V gene. The CDR3 contains 16 residues. J gave up 1 base and V 5 bases, and 9 bases lay outside the gene matches. Combining the CDR3 with reference TRBV28 and TRBJ1-1 gives the whole variable domain DVKVTQSSRYLVKRTGEKVFLECVQDMDHENMFWYRQDPGLGLRLIYFSYDVKMKEKGDIPEGYSVSREKKERFSLILESASTNQTSMYLCASSRTGGAGNTEAFFGQGTRLTVV.

V is TRBV6-6 and J is TRBJ2-1; 14 bases are shared with TRBD2. Germline V gene lookup returns CDR1 MNHNY and CDR2 SVGAGI (reference sequence). The CDR3 is made up of 16 amino acids. Trimming removed 5 bases from V and 6 bases from J; junction bases left unmatched: 6. The DNA of the CDR3 is TGTGCCAGCAGTAGGGCCGGGACTAGCGGGAGCAATGAGCAGTTCTTC. Protein: CASSRAGTSGSNEQFF.

The chain combines TRBV24-1 with TRBJ2-3; 8 nucleotides match TRBD2. This CDR3 is 15 amino acids long. After removal of 2 bases from V and 7 bases from J, the junction contained 7 bases not matched to a gene. Germline CDR1 and CDR2: KGHDR and SFDVKD. The CDR3 loop reads CATSDSSGGRNTQYF. DNA for the CDR3: TGTGCCACCAGTGATTCAAGCGGGGGAAGGAATACGCAGTATTTT.

The chain is built from TRBV7-2 and TRBJ2-1; D is unresolved. V lost 8 bases and J lost 4, with 9 bases in between. CDR1 SGHTA and CDR2 FQGNSA come from the germline V gene. The CDR3 consists of 12 residues. This CDR3 reads CASALVYNEQFF. CDR3 coding DNA: TGTGCCAGCGCTCTAGTATACAATGAGCAGTTCTTC.

V gene TRBV4-3 combines with J gene TRBJ1-1; no definite D call. This CDR3 is built from 13 residues. Germline CDR1 and CDR2: LGHNA and YSLEER. The ends were cut back, 6 bases at V and 1 base at J, with 9 bases in the middle. The CDR3 reads CASRKRANTEAFF. For the CDR3, the DNA is TGCGCCAGCAGGAAAAGGGCGAACACTGAAGCTTTCTTT.

This sequence joins TRBV28 and TRBJ1-1; the D is unclear. Trimming shortened V by 4 bases and J by 4 bases, and 16 bases separated the two germline ends. This CDR3 region has 15 residues. Germline V lookup: CDR1 MDHEN, CDR2 SYDVKM. The CDR3 DNA sequence: TGTGCCAGCAGTTCCTCCGCAGGTCAGCGCACTGAAGCTTTCTTT. This translates into CASSSSAGQRTEAFF. Together with reference TRBV28 and TRBJ1-1, the CDR3 gives the full variable domain: DVKVTQSSRYLVKRTGEKVFLECVQDMDHENMFWYRQDPGLGLRLIYFSYDVKMKEKGDIPEGYSVSREKKERFSLILESASTNQTSMYLCASSSSAGQRTEAFFGQGTRLTVV.